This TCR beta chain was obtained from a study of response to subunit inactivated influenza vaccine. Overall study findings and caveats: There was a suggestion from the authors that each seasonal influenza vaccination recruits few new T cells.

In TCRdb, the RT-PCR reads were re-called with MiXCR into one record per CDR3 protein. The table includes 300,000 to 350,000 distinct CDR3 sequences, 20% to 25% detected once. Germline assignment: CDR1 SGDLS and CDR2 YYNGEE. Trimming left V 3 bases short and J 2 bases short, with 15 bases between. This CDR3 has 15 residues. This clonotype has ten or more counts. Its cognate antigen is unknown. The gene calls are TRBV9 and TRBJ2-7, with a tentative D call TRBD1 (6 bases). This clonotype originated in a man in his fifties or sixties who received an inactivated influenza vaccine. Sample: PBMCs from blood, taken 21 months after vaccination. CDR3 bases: TGTGCCAGCAGCGCCAACTTTGGGACACCCTACGAGCAGTACTTC. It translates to CASSANFGTPYEQYF.